A selection of T cell receptor beta chains follows, all from one sample in a study of post-analysis software for immune sequencing data. TCRdb ran MiXCR on the PCR reads and lists one entry per CDR3 protein. The sample lists around 400,000 distinct CDR3 sequences; 30% to 40% were seen once. Material for sequencing was blood. The receptors come from a girl aged 2-10 years with multiple sclerosis. Each CDR3 is given with its conserved first and last residue. Fields, in order: D gene, V gene, J gene, clone size, CDR3 DNA, CDR3 protein. The D gene is left open where the match is weak. Only part of the rows carry a size: once, few, many, or a class if the clone is expanded.

D: -
V: TRBV7-6
J: TRBJ1-5
size: few
DNA: TGTGCCAGCAGCTTAGGAGGTGGGGGACCTAATCAGCCCCAGCATTTT
CDR3: CASSLGGGGPNQPQHF

D: -
V: TRBV21-1
J: TRBJ2-4
size: few
DNA: TGTGCCAGCAGCAAACTAAGTCATCCTAGCGGGGGGCATGTGGCCAAAAACATTCAGTACTTC
CDR3: CASSKLSHPSGGHVAKNIQYF

D: -
V: TRBV6-6
J: TRBJ1-1
size: -
DNA: TGTGCCAGCAGTAAAAACATGAACACTGAAGCTTTCTTT
CDR3: CASSKNMNTEAFF

D: -
V: TRBV7-9
J: TRBJ2-3
size: -
DNA: TGTGCCAGCAGCTTATACAGAACCCCGGCAGATACGCAGTATTTT
CDR3: CASSLYRTPADTQYF

D: TRBD1
V: TRBV10-3
J: TRBJ2-7
size: -
DNA: TGTGCCATCAGTGAGTCGATTCCCCGGAACAGGGGAATCTACGAGCAGTACTTC
CDR3: CAISESIPRNRGIYEQYF

D: -
V: TRBV10-3
J: TRBJ1-2
size: -
DNA: TGTGCCATCAGGGACAGTTCCTGGTATGGCTACACCTTC
CDR3: CAIRDSSWYGYTF

D: -
V: TRBV27
J: TRBJ2-7
size: -
DNA: TGTGCCAGCAGTTCCCGCAACTCCTACGAGCAGTACTTC
CDR3: CASSSRNSYEQYF

D: TRBD2
V: TRBV12-3/TRBV12-4
J: TRBJ2-5
size: -
DNA: TGTGCCAGCAGTCAACTAGCGGGAGATGAGACCCAGTACTTC
CDR3: CASSQLAGDETQYF

D: -
V: TRBV29-1
J: TRBJ2-5
size: few
DNA: TGCAGCGTTGGGGAACCCGGGGAGACCCAGTACTTC
CDR3: CSVGEPGETQYF

D: -
V: TRBV12-3/TRBV12-4
J: TRBJ2-1
size: -
DNA: TGTGCCAGCAGTTTCGTGAACAATGAGCAGTTCTTC
CDR3: CASSFVNNEQFF

D: TRBD2
V: TRBV6-5
J: TRBJ2-1
size: -
DNA: TGTGCCAGCAGTTACCCGGGACTAGCGAGGAATGAGCAGTTCTTC
CDR3: CASSYPGLARNEQFF

D: TRBD2
V: TRBV5-1
J: TRBJ2-1
size: few
DNA: TGCGCCAGCAGCTCCCTAGGGGGACTAGCGGGAGGGAATGAGCAGTTCTTC
CDR3: CASSSLGGLAGGNEQFF

D: TRBD2
V: TRBV2
J: TRBJ2-3
size: -
DNA: TGTGCCAGCAGCGTGGGACTAGCGCACGATACGCAGTATTTT
CDR3: CASSVGLAHDTQYF

D: -
V: TRBV10-3
J: TRBJ2-7
size: -
DNA: TGTGCCATCAGTGAGGAGGGGTTTGGGATTTCCTACGAGCAGTACTTC
CDR3: CAISEEGFGISYEQYF

D: TRBD1
V: TRBV5-1
J: TRBJ2-4
size: once
DNA: TGCGCCAGCAGCTTCGGACAGGGGAAAAACATTCAGTACTTC
CDR3: CASSFGQGKNIQYF

D: -
V: TRBV27
J: TRBJ2-1
size: -
DNA: TGTGCCAGCAGTTGGACAGCGAGCTCCTACAATGAGCAGTTCTTC
CDR3: CASSWTASSYNEQFF

D: TRBD1
V: TRBV29-1
J: TRBJ1-1
size: -
DNA: TGCAGCGTGGCGACAGGGGGCCTGAACACTGAAGCTTTCTTT
CDR3: CSVATGGLNTEAFF

D: -
V: TRBV15
J: TRBJ2-1
size: many
DNA: TGTGCCACCCGCTCGGGGGCAGGCCCCTACAATGAGCAGTTCTTC
CDR3: CATRSGAGPYNEQFF

D: -
V: TRBV11-1
J: TRBJ2-1
size: -
DNA: TGTGCCAGCAGCTTACAGGATTCCTACAATGAGCAGTTCTTC
CDR3: CASSLQDSYNEQFF

D: -
V: TRBV4-3
J: TRBJ1-3
size: -
DNA: TGCGCCAGCAGCCCCACGGCTGACTCTGGAAACACCATATATTTT
CDR3: CASSPTADSGNTIYF

D: -
V: TRBV5-1
J: TRBJ2-5
size: -
DNA: TGCGCCACTAGGTCAGGTGGTCTCATGAAAGAGACCCAGTACTTC
CDR3: CATRSGGLMKETQYF

D: TRBD1
V: TRBV18
J: TRBJ2-7
size: -
DNA: TGTGCCAGCTCACCAAACAGGGGGGACACCTACGAGCAGTACTTC
CDR3: CASSPNRGDTYEQYF

D: -
V: TRBV18
J: TRBJ2-5
size: -
DNA: TGTGCCAGCTCACCGGCAGGGAGTCGTGAGACCCAGTACTTC
CDR3: CASSPAGSRETQYF

D: TRBD2
V: TRBV28
J: TRBJ2-1
size: -
DNA: TGTGCCAGCAGTTTATTTGGCGGGAGAGCCTACAATGAGCAGTTCTTC
CDR3: CASSLFGGRAYNEQFF

D: -
V: TRBV29-1
J: TRBJ2-3
size: -
DNA: TGCAGCGTTGCCCGGGAGATGAGGGAGACAGATACGCAGTATTTT
CDR3: CSVAREMRETDTQYF

D: TRBD1
V: TRBV5-1
J: TRBJ2-7
size: -
DNA: TGCGCCAGCAGCGCCAACCGGGACAGGTGGTCCTACGAGCAGTACTTC
CDR3: CASSANRDRWSYEQYF

D: -
V: TRBV4-3
J: TRBJ2-3
size: few
DNA: TGCGCCAGCAGCCAAGGTGTACGCCCTAGCACAGATACGCAGTATTTT
CDR3: CASSQGVRPSTDTQYF

D: -
V: TRBV4-3
J: TRBJ2-7
size: -
DNA: TGCGCCAGCAGCCAAGATGGGCCGTGGGGGGTCCCATACGAGCAGTACTTC
CDR3: CASSQDGPWGVPYEQYF

D: -
V: TRBV6-1
J: TRBJ2-7
size: -
DNA: TGTGCCAGCGGATCAGGGTTCTACGAGCAGTACTTC
CDR3: CASGSGFYEQYF

D: -
V: TRBV4-2
J: TRBJ2-7
size: few
DNA: TGTGCCAGCAGCCAAGACATTAGCTCCTACAATGAGCAGTACTTC
CDR3: CASSQDISSYNEQYF

D: -
V: TRBV29-1
J: TRBJ2-5
size: few
DNA: TGCAGCGTTGCGAGTGTACTCCAAGAGACCCAGTACTTC
CDR3: CSVASVLQETQYF

D: -
V: TRBV3-1
J: TRBJ1-4
size: -
DNA: TGTGCCAGCAGCCAAGGGGCTCAGTCCCTGTTTTTT
CDR3: CASSQGAQSLFF

D: TRBD1
V: TRBV6-1
J: TRBJ1-1
size: -
DNA: TGTGCCAGCAGTGAACGGAACAGGGGCACTGAAGCTTTCTTT
CDR3: CASSERNRGTEAFF

D: TRBD1
V: TRBV29-1
J: TRBJ2-7
size: once
DNA: TGCAGCGTTGGCAGGGGGCGGTACGAGCAGTACTTC
CDR3: CSVGRGRYEQYF

D: -
V: TRBV5-5
J: TRBJ2-3
size: -
DNA: TGTGCCAGCAGCTTTTCCCAGGGGACAGATACGCAGTATTTT
CDR3: CASSFSQGTDTQYF

D: -
V: TRBV5-1
J: TRBJ2-3
size: few
DNA: TGCGCCAGCAGCTTGGAGAGCCGGACCGCGCGGTATTTT
CDR3: CASSLESRTARYF

D: -
V: TRBV5-1
J: TRBJ1-4
size: -
DNA: TGCGCCAGCAGCATACACAGAGCAACTAATGAAAAACTGTTTTTT
CDR3: CASSIHRATNEKLFF

D: -
V: TRBV19
J: TRBJ1-2
size: -
DNA: TGTGCCAGTAGTATTATGGGCGTTAGTGGCTACACCTTC
CDR3: CASSIMGVSGYTF

D: TRBD1
V: TRBV14
J: TRBJ2-7
size: once
DNA: TGTGCCAGCAGCCTGGAAGAGACAGGGGAGACGAGCGAGCAGTACTTC
CDR3: CASSLEETGETSEQYF

D: -
V: TRBV4-3
J: TRBJ1-6
size: few
DNA: TGCGCCAGCAGTCAGGCGCGACAGGCACCCCTCCACTTT
CDR3: CASSQARQAPLHF

D: -
V: TRBV6-5
J: TRBJ2-1
size: few
DNA: TGTGCCAGCAGTTCCCCTAACTCCATCTCCTACAATGAGCAGTTCTTC
CDR3: CASSSPNSISYNEQFF

D: -
V: TRBV5-1
J: TRBJ2-3
size: few
DNA: TGCGCCAGCAGCTCCCCCGGGGGATCGTTGCGGGAAGCAGATACGCAGTATTTT
CDR3: CASSSPGGSLREADTQYF

D: -
V: TRBV12-3/TRBV12-4
J: TRBJ2-5
size: many
DNA: TGTGCCAGCAGTTCTAATTGGGGGACTTGGTCTCACCAAGAGACCCAGTACTTC
CDR3: CASSSNWGTWSHQETQYF